The next 11 T cell receptor beta chains were all read from a single sample in a study of blood T cell repertoires in COVID-19. The table came from immunoSEQ multiplex PCR; TCRdb's copy has only in-frame clones and leaves some out. This sample has roughly 250,000 clones, with more than 85% found just once. Input material: PBMCs or T cells enriched from blood (not recorded which). These receptors all stem from a woman between 45 and 60 years old who had recovered from COVID-19.

The chain employs TRBV4-1 and TRBJ1-1, with D possibly TRBD1 on 5 matching bases. This CDR3 region has 15 residues. V was shortened by 4 bases and J by 3 bases, with 15 bases between the two germline ends. From germline, CDR1 is MGHRA and CDR2 YSYEKL. The CDR3 sequence is CASSLGGNLYTEAFF. The CDR3, as DNA: TGCGCCAGCAGCCTCGGGGGGAACTTGTACACTGAAGCTTTCTTT.

The chain employs TRBV10-3 and TRBJ2-1; 8 positions agree with TRBD2. With 7 bases clipped from V and 0 bases from J, the junction kept 8 bases outside the gene matches. The CDR3 runs to 16 residues. The germline V gene has CDR1 ENHRY and CDR2 SYGVKD. CDR3 region: CAIKNVAGTSYNEQFF. The CDR3 nucleotides read TGTGCCATCAAAAACGTAGCGGGGACCTCCTACAATGAGCAGTTCTTC.

This clone was detected only a few times. This chain links TRBV3-1 (or the pseudogene TRBV3-2) with TRBJ2-7; D unresolved. This CDR3 has 12 amino acids. Trimming removed 8 bases at V and 5 bases at J, with 13 bases between. Germline lookup yields CDR1 LGHDT and CDR2 YNNKEL (reference sequence). The DNA of the CDR3 is TGTGCCAGCTCCCATAGTGTCCACGAGCAGTACTTC. This sequence encodes CASSHSVHEQYF.

This clone appeared a few times. The chain couples TRBV27 to TRBJ2-7, with TRBD2 as a possible D gene (7 bases). Germline CDR1 MNHEY, CDR2 SMNVEV (reference sequence). The V and J ends lost 6 bases and 2 bases respectively, with 17 bases between them. This CDR3 comprises 15 residues. The CDR3 DNA reads as TGTGCCAGCAGCAACGAGCCGGGGGGCCCCTACGAGCAGTACTTC. Amino acids: CASSNEPGGPYEQYF.

Written as DNA, the CDR3 is TGTGCCAGCAGCTCGGGAGGGCTTGCCCGCTACCTCGGAGGCTACACCTTC. This gives the protein CASSSGGLARYLGGYTF. The rearrangement links TRBV7-8 to TRBJ1-2; no clear D gene. The CDR3 has 17 amino acids. The germline gives CDR1 SGHVS, CDR2 FQNEAQ. Between the trimmed V and J ends, which lost 4 bases and 8 bases, there was a span of 26 bases.

The gene calls are TRBV6-2 or TRBV6-3 and TRBJ2-5; TRBD2 matches at 8 bases. Germline CDR1 is MNHEY and CDR2 is SVGEGT. This CDR3 has 19 amino acids. Trimming at V came to 2 bases and at J to 0 bases, leaving 14 bases not matched to a gene. DNA of the CDR3: TGTGCCAGCAGTTACGGGCTAGCGGGCTACTCAGATCACCAAGAGACCCAGTACTTC. Its translation is CASSYGLAGYSDHQETQYF.

This clone was observed a handful of times. Its ends do not fully match the called genes, so a read error is possible. The CDR3 nucleotides are TGTGCCTGGAGCTCCCACGAGCAGTACTTC. Protein product: CAWSSHEQYF. J is TRBJ2-7 and V is TRBV30; no clear D. This CDR3 has 10 amino acids. CDR1 and CDR2 (germline): GTSNPN, SVGIG (reference sequence).

The V gene is TRBV14, the J gene TRBJ2-1; D is undetermined. From germline, CDR1 is SGHDN and CDR2 FVKESK. The CDR3 spans 15 residues. The V and J ends lost 5 bases and 2 bases respectively, with 13 bases between them. The CDR3 is CASSARSPAYNEQFF. In DNA, the CDR3 is TGTGCCAGCAGCGCGCGGAGTCCCGCCTACAATGAGCAGTTCTTC.

The V and J genes are TRBV6-4 and TRBJ2-7; TRBD1 matches 11 bases. The CDR3 is made up of 15 amino acids. Germline-derived CDR1 and CDR2 are MRHNA and SNTAGT. The junction had 5 bases not matched to a gene; V was cut back by 2 bases and J by 5 bases. CDR3 nucleotide sequence: TGTGCCAGCAGTGACGCGTGGACAGGGGGCCACGAGCAGTACTTC. Encoded protein: CASSDAWTGGHEQYF.

This clone has only one observation. The chain links TRBV28 to TRBJ1-5; D remains unclear. The germline V gene has CDR1 MDHEN and CDR2 SYDVKM. The V and J ends lost 1 base and 0 bases respectively, with 13 bases between them. CDR3 length equals 17 residues. CDR3 nucleotide sequence: TGTGCCAGCAGTTTATCGGCAGGTGGCGATAGCAATCAGCCCCAGCATTTT. Its protein product is CASSLSAGGDSNQPQHF. Drawing the rest from reference TRBV28 and TRBJ1-5, the complete variable domain is DVKVTQSSRYLVKRTGEKVFLECVQDMDHENMFWYRQDPGLGLRLIYFSYDVKMKEKGDIPEGYSVSREKKERFSLILESASTNQTSMYLCASSLSAGGDSNQPQHFGDGTRLSIL.

V and J are TRBV19 and TRBJ2-7; D gene uncertain. This CDR3 comprises 12 residues. CDR1 LNHDA and CDR2 SQIVND come from the germline V gene (reference sequence). Trimming removed 5 bases at V and 2 bases at J, with 7 bases between. CDR3 amino acids: CASSSAAYEQYF. In DNA form, the CDR3 reads TGTGCCAGTAGTTCGGCGGCCTACGAGCAGTACTTC.